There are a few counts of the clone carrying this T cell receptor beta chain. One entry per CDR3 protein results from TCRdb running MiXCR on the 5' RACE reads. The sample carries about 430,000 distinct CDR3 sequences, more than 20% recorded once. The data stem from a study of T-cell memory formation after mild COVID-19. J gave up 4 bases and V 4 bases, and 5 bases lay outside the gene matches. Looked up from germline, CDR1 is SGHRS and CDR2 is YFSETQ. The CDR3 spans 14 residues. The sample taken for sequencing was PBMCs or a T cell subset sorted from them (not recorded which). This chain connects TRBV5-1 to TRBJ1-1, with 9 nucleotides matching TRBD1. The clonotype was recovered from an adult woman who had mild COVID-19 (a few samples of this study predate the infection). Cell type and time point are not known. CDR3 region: CASSLGQGPTEAFF. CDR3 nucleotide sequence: TGCGCCAGCAGCCTGGGACAGGGCCCCACTGAAGCTTTCTTT.